The 28 T cell receptor beta chains reported below all come from one sample, sequenced in a study of blood T cell repertoires in COVID-19. The method was immunoSEQ multiplex PCR; TCRdb's version includes in-frame clones alone and lacks a portion of them. Of tens of thousands of clones in the sample, 77% were seen once. Sequencing used peripheral blood. The receptors were gathered from a human donor in a cohort sampled during active COVID-19.

The chain combines TRBV11-2 with TRBJ1-5; 7 nucleotides match TRBD1. Germline lookup yields CDR1 SGHAT and CDR2 FQNNGV. After removal of 4 bases from V and 4 bases from J, the junction contained 13 bases not matched to a gene. This CDR3 region has 17 residues. CDR3 nucleotides: TGTGCCAGCAGCTCCCGAGGCCGGGACAGACCTAATCAGCCCCAGCATTTT. It yields the protein CASSSRGRDRPNQPQHF.

The chain uses TRBV6-6 and TRBJ2-2; D is ambiguous. Deletions cut 4 bases from V and 6 bases from J, with 6 bases between. CDR1 is MNHNY and CDR2 is SVGAGI in the germline V gene (reference sequence). There are 12 residues in the CDR3. CDR3 loop: CASSSPAGELFF. The CDR3, as DNA: TGTGCCAGCAGTTCACCGGCCGGGGAGCTGTTTTTT.

The V and J genes are TRBV18 and TRBJ2-5; 12 nucleotides match TRBD2. The length of the CDR3 is 16 residues. CDR1 and CDR2 from the germline V gene are KGHSH and LQKENI. The V gene end was trimmed by 3 bases and the J gene end by 2 bases; junction bases not matched to a gene: 4. In DNA form, the CDR3 reads TGTGCCAGCTCACCCGGGACTAGCGGGCTACAAGAGACCCAGTACTTC. Amino acids: CASSPGTSGLQETQYF. The full variable domain, in which reference TRBV18 and TRBJ2-5 provide the parts outside the CDR3, is NAGVMQNPRHLVRRRGQEARLRCSPMKGHSHVYWYRQLPEEGLKFMVYLQKENIIDESGMPKERFSAEFPKEGPSILRIQQVVRGDSAAYFCASSPGTSGLQETQYFGPGTRLLVL.

This chain links TRBV7-9 with TRBJ2-7, with 9 bases lining up with TRBD2. The CDR3 contains 14 residues. After removal of 7 bases from V and 0 bases from J, the junction contained 4 bases not matched to a gene. The germline CDR1 and CDR2 sequences are SEHNR and FQNEAQ (reference sequence). As DNA, the CDR3 is TGTGCCAGCATGCTAGCGGGGAGCTCCTACGAGCAGTACTTC. This codes for CASMLAGSSYEQYF. The full variable domain, with the rest looked up from reference TRBV7-9 and TRBJ2-7, is DTGVSQNPRHKITKRGQNVTFRCDPISEHNRLYWYRQTLGQGPEFLTYFQNEAQLEKSRLLSDRFSAERPKGSFSTLEIQRTEQGDSAMYLCASMLAGSSYEQYFGPGTRLTVT.

This clone was seen a few times. The V gene is TRBV10-1, the J gene TRBJ1-1, with D possibly being TRBD1 (6 bases). From germline, CDR1 is WNHNN and CDR2 SYGVQD (reference sequence). CDR3 length equals 15 residues. V lost 3 bases and J 1 base, leaving 12 bases between the germline ends. DNA for the CDR3: TGCGCCAGCAGTGATCGCAGGGGCGCGAACACTGAAGCTTTCTTT. The encoded protein is CASSDRRGANTEAFF.

The sample holds a few counts of this clone. V is TRBV25-1 and J is TRBJ1-1; D possibly corresponds to TRBD1 (6 bases). The germline V and J ends were trimmed by 4 bases and 4 bases, with 10 bases remaining between them. The CDR3 consists of 13 residues. Germline CDR1 MGHDK, CDR2 SYGVNS. This CDR3 reads CASSVQGPTEAFF. CDR3 in DNA: TGTGCCAGCAGTGTCCAGGGGCCCACTGAAGCTTTCTTT.

This clone has just a few counts. The gene calls are TRBV7-9 and TRBJ2-1; 7 bases line up with TRBD2. The junction had 18 bases not matched to a gene; V was cut back by 2 bases and J by 5 bases. The CDR3 spans 19 residues. Looked up from germline, CDR1 is SEHNR and CDR2 is FQNEAQ (reference sequence). Here the CDR3 reads CASSLRGMGGGSRDNEQFF. Written as DNA, the CDR3 is TGTGCCAGCAGCTTAAGAGGGATGGGCGGCGGGAGTAGGGACAATGAGCAGTTCTTC.

The V and J genes are TRBV18 and TRBJ2-7, with a tentative D call TRBD2 (5 bases). Trimming removed 3 bases at V and 5 bases at J, with 8 bases between. The V gene's germline CDR1 is KGHSH and CDR2 LQKENI. This CDR3 region has 12 residues. CDR3 protein: CASSPQRDEQYF. In DNA form, the CDR3 reads TGTGCCAGCTCACCCCAGAGGGACGAGCAGTACTTC. The full variable domain, completed using reference TRBV18 and TRBJ2-7, is NAGVMQNPRHLVRRRGQEARLRCSPMKGHSHVYWYRQLPEEGLKFMVYLQKENIIDESGMPKERFSAEFPKEGPSILRIQQVVRGDSAAYFCASSPQRDEQYFGPGTRLTVT.

This clone has a count of ten or more. The CDR3 DNA reads TGCGCCAGCAGCTCTATGATCGACTATGGCTACACCTTC. Translating it yields CASSSMIDYGYTF. The V gene is TRBV5-1, the J gene TRBJ1-2; D gene unclear. CDR1 and CDR2 from the germline V gene are SGHRS and YFSETQ. Trimming removed 3 bases from V and 3 bases from J, with 9 bases in between. The CDR3 covers 13 residues.

The sample holds one count of this clone. J is TRBJ2-1 and V is TRBV18, with TRBD2 identical over 9 bases. J was trimmed by 0 bases and V by 6 bases; bases with no gene match: 6. The CDR3 is 16 amino acids. Germline assignment: CDR1 KGHSH and CDR2 LQKENI. The chain's CDR3 is CASSAIAGVSYNEQFF. CDR3 DNA sequence: TGTGCCAGCTCGGCGATAGCGGGAGTCTCCTACAATGAGCAGTTCTTC.

In DNA form, the CDR3 reads TGTGCCAGCAGTTCGCCTCGGGAGTTCACCACAGATACGCAGTATTTT. As protein: CASSSPREFTTDTQYF. The rearrangement links TRBV27 to TRBJ2-3; TRBD2 might be the D (6 bases). Trimming removed 4 bases at V and 2 bases at J, with 16 bases between. Germline CDR1 reads MNHEY; CDR2 reads SMNVEV (reference sequence). The CDR3 consists of 16 residues.

V gene TRBV19 combines with J gene TRBJ2-7, with D perhaps matching TRBD2 (5 bases). The CDR3 consists of 14 residues. V was trimmed by 4 bases and J by 0 bases, leaving 10 bases between them. Germline CDR1 reads LNHDA; CDR2 reads SQIVND (reference sequence). CDR3 amino acids: CASSRTGSSYEQYF. The CDR3 DNA is TGTGCCAGTAGTAGGACGGGGTCCTCCTACGAGCAGTACTTC. Filled out from reference TRBV19 and TRBJ2-7, the complete variable domain reads DGGITQSPKYLFRKEGQNVTLSCEQNLNHDAMYWYRQDPGQGLRLIYYSQIVNDFQKGDIAEGYSVSREKKESFPLTVTSAQKNPTAFYLCASSRTGSSYEQYFGPGTRLTVT.

The chain links TRBV28 to TRBJ1-3; 9 bases agree with TRBD1. V shed 6 bases, J shed 4 bases, and the junction held 7 bases outside the gene matches. The CDR3 spans 15 residues. CDR1 and CDR2 (germline): MDHEN, SYDVKM. The CDR3: CASSQGGTGGNTIYF. DNA of the CDR3: TGTGCCAGCAGCCAGGGGGGGACAGGGGGAAACACCATATATTTT.

V is TRBV29-1 and J is TRBJ1-4; 7 positions match TRBD1. The V gene's germline CDR1 is SQVTM and CDR2 ANQGSEA. The V and J ends lost 6 bases and 4 bases, in that order; junction bases with no gene match: 2. CDR3 size: 12 residues. CDR3 loop: CSVTGLNEKLFF. The CDR3 bases are TGCAGCGTGACAGGGCTTAATGAAAAACTGTTTTTT.

This sequence joins TRBV5-1 and TRBJ2-5, with D possibly matching TRBD2 (6 bases). CDR1 and CDR2 (germline): SGHRS, YFSETQ. The CDR3 is made up of 14 amino acids. Trimming cost V 0 bases and J 6 bases, with 12 bases left between them. The DNA for the CDR3 is TGCGCCAGCAGCTTGGCGGAGGGCGGGAAGACCCAGTACTTC. It encodes CASSLAEGGKTQYF. Looking up the rest from reference TRBV5-1 and TRBJ2-5 gives the full variable domain: KAGVTQTPRYLIKTRGQQVTLSCSPISGHRSVSWYQQTPGQGLQFLFEYFSETQRNKGNFPGRFSGRQFSNSRSEMNVSTLELGDSALYLCASSLAEGGKTQYFGPGTRLLVL.

This sequence joins TRBV7-2 and TRBJ1-2; TRBD1 matches 7 bases. Germline V gene lookup returns CDR1 SGHTA and CDR2 FQGNSA. Trimming took 3 bases from V and 4 from J; bases not matched to a gene: 5. The CDR3 runs 14 residues. CDR3 in DNA: TGTGCCAGCAGCTTTATAGACAGGGTCTATGGCTACACCTTC. Translating gives CASSFIDRVYGYTF.

The rearrangement joins TRBV19 to TRBJ1-4; no clear D. Germline assignment: CDR1 LNHDA and CDR2 SQIVND (reference sequence). The CDR3 is made up of 13 amino acids. V gave up 7 bases and J gave up 0 bases, with 6 bases separating them. The CDR3 here is CASKRATNEKLFF. Here the CDR3 DNA reads TGTGCCAGTAAAAGAGCAACTAATGAAAAACTGTTTTTT. Combining the CDR3 with reference TRBV19 and TRBJ1-4 gives the whole variable domain DGGITQSPKYLFRKEGQNVTLSCEQNLNHDAMYWYRQDPGQGLRLIYYSQIVNDFQKGDIAEGYSVSREKKESFPLTVTSAQKNPTAFYLCASKRATNEKLFFGSGTQLSVL.

The J gene is TRBJ2-2, the V gene TRBV4-3; no clear D gene. This CDR3 is built from 18 residues. Per germline, CDR1 LGHNA and CDR2 YSLEER. V was shortened by 0 bases and J by 6 bases, with 20 bases between the two germline ends. CDR3 sequence reads: CASSQDSSKASFAGELFF. In DNA, the CDR3 is TGCGCCAGCAGCCAAGATAGTAGTAAGGCTAGTTTTGCCGGGGAGCTGTTTTTT.

The CDR3 region is CASSLWTGGLREQYF. CDR3 in DNA: TGTGCCAGCAGTTTATGGACGGGAGGGCTTCGCGAGCAGTACTTC. The J gene is TRBJ2-7, the V gene TRBV28, with 8 bases matching TRBD2. The J segment lost 6 bases and the V segment lost 0 bases, leaving 7 bases of the junction unmatched. This CDR3 has 15 amino acids. Germline CDR1 reads MDHEN; CDR2 reads SYDVKM.

The rearrangement joins TRBV28 to TRBJ2-1; the D is unclear. Trimming took off 8 bases at V and 9 bases at J, with 14 bases between the two ends. Germline values: CDR1 MDHEN, CDR2 SYDVKM. CDR3 length: 12 amino acids. Here the CDR3 DNA reads TGTGCCAGCGGCCGACCCCTAGGTGAGCAGTTCTTC. It is translated as CASGRPLGEQFF.

The rearrangement links TRBV6-4 to TRBJ2-7; 7 bases align to TRBD1. Trimming took 5 bases from V and 2 from J; bases not matched to a gene: 6. The CDR3 consists of 14 residues. Germline loops: CDR1 MRHNA, CDR2 SNTAGT. The CDR3 is CASSREQGTYEQYF. The CDR3 DNA sequence: TGTGCCAGCAGTAGGGAACAGGGGACCTACGAGCAGTACTTC.

The V call is TRBV9, the J call TRBJ1-1; 8 bases are shared with TRBD1. The V segment lost 0 bases and the J segment 1 base; nucleotides outside the gene matches: 2. The CDR3 extends over 15 amino acids. CDR1 and CDR2 from the germline V gene are SGDLS and YYNGEE. In DNA, the CDR3 is TGTGCCAGCAGCGTAGGAGGGACAGGGAACACTGAAGCTTTCTTT. Amino acid sequence: CASSVGGTGNTEAFF.

V gene TRBV28 combines with J gene TRBJ2-2; TRBD2 matches at 8 bases. The germline V gene has CDR1 MDHEN and CDR2 SYDVKM. The CDR3 has 15 residues. Trimming removed 6 bases from V and 7 bases from J; junction bases left unmatched: 10. CDR3 DNA sequence: TGTGCCAGCAGCGCCCCCGGGACTAGTGTCGGGGAGCTGTTTTTT. It encodes CASSAPGTSVGELFF.

This rearrangement joins TRBV24-1 to TRBJ2-2, with D possibly TRBD1 on 5 matching bases. Germline V gene lookup returns CDR1 KGHDR and CDR2 SFDVKD. CDR3 length: 14 amino acids. Trimming removed 2 bases at V and 7 bases at J, with 10 bases between. The DNA of the CDR3 is TGTGCCACCAGTGATTCCTGGGGCGGCGGGGAGCTGTTTTTT. It is translated as CATSDSWGGGELFF.

The chain joins TRBV5-4 to TRBJ2-7, with 7 bases matching TRBD1. The CDR3 is 15 residues long. Germline trimming cut 2 bases from V and 2 bases from J; bases unmatched to any gene: 7. CDR1 is SGHNT, CDR2 YYREEE, per germline (reference sequence). The CDR3 nucleotides are TGTGCCAGCAGCTTTTTACGACAGGGTCCCTACGAGCAGTACTTC. It is translated as CASSFLRQGPYEQYF.

The chain couples TRBV18 to TRBJ2-7; D perhaps matches TRBD2 (5 bases). Germline assignment: CDR1 KGHSH and CDR2 LQKENI. V was cut by 3 bases and J by 0 bases, with 6 bases left in between. CDR3 length: 13 amino acids. The CDR3 region has the DNA TGTGCCAGCTCACCCACTAGCTCCTACGAGCAGTACTTC. Its translation: CASSPTSSYEQYF.

The chain joins TRBV20-1 to TRBJ2-1, with 8 bases identical to TRBD1. The CDR3 has 14 residues. V shed 3 bases and J 7 bases; nucleotides not matched to a gene: 8. The germline gives CDR1 DFQATT, CDR2 SNEGSKA (reference sequence). This CDR3 is CSASYRQGRNEQFF. The CDR3 coding sequence is TGCAGTGCTAGTTACAGACAGGGGAGGAATGAGCAGTTCTTC.

This chain joins TRBV18 and TRBJ2-1; D unclear. The CDR3 runs 11 residues. Trimming removed 5 bases at V and 9 bases at J, with 8 bases between. Germline V gene data show CDR1 as KGHSH and CDR2 as LQKENI. The CDR3 region is CASSTAGEQFF. In DNA form, the CDR3 reads TGTGCCAGCTCAACGGCAGGTGAGCAGTTCTTC.